These T cell receptor beta chains were read from a single sample in a study of blood T cell repertoires in COVID-19. Produced via immunoSEQ multiplex PCR; TCRdb's table is partial and in-frame only. The sample lists about 320,000 clones, approximately 90% seen once, with 3.9% in the top ten. Material: PBMCs or T cells enriched from blood (not recorded which). All receptors derive from a woman aged 25 to 45 who had been exposed to COVID-19. The conserved cysteine and the conserved F or W are not part of the CDR3 here. Fields, in order: CDR3 length, V gene, J gene, CDR3 protein.

cdr3_length: 11
v_call: TRBV12-3/TRBV12-4
j_call: TRBJ1-2
cdr3_aa: ASSFVQGYGYT

cdr3_length: 16
v_call: TRBV5-1
j_call: TRBJ2-7
cdr3_aa: ASSLSTLRDRSSYEQY

cdr3_length: 13
v_call: TRBV7-9
j_call: TRBJ2-3
cdr3_aa: ASSLAGGPVDTQY

cdr3_length: 11
v_call: TRBV12-3/TRBV12-4
j_call: TRBJ1-2
cdr3_aa: ASRISGDYGYT

cdr3_length: 14
v_call: TRBV5-4
j_call: TRBJ2-7
cdr3_aa: ASSWGTSGDSYEQY

cdr3_length: 14
v_call: TRBV4-3
j_call: TRBJ2-1
cdr3_aa: ASSQEGRGYYNEQF

cdr3_length: 12
v_call: TRBV6-1
j_call: TRBJ1-2
cdr3_aa: ASSETPTPYGYT

cdr3_length: 12
v_call: TRBV15
j_call: TRBJ1-4
cdr3_aa: ATSRPSRVEKLF

cdr3_length: 11
v_call: TRBV27
j_call: TRBJ1-2
cdr3_aa: ASSAAGVPGYT

cdr3_length: 13
v_call: TRBV2
j_call: TRBJ2-5
cdr3_aa: ASSRGTGAAETQY

cdr3_length: 12
v_call: TRBV25-1
j_call: TRBJ2-7
cdr3_aa: ASGTGWGYYEQY

cdr3_length: 16
v_call: TRBV5-1
j_call: TRBJ1-4
cdr3_aa: ASSLAGRQGARNEKLF

cdr3_length: 18
v_call: TRBV24-1
j_call: TRBJ2-1
cdr3_aa: ATSDLPRQGRFSPYNEQF

cdr3_length: 11
v_call: TRBV30
j_call: TRBJ1-5
cdr3_aa: AWNIQDNQPQH

cdr3_length: 14
v_call: TRBV6-2/TRBV6-3
j_call: TRBJ1-1
cdr3_aa: ASSWRTGVANTEAF

cdr3_length: 13
v_call: TRBV6-4
j_call: TRBJ1-6
cdr3_aa: ASSELTGGNSPLH

cdr3_length: 13
v_call: TRBV9
j_call: TRBJ1-6
cdr3_aa: ASNVRGSNNSPLH

cdr3_length: 14
v_call: TRBV5-6
j_call: TRBJ2-7
cdr3_aa: ASSVGQGIRYYEQY

cdr3_length: 15
v_call: TRBV18
j_call: TRBJ2-6
cdr3_aa: ASSPSDRPSGANVLT

cdr3_length: 13
v_call: TRBV4-3
j_call: TRBJ2-1
cdr3_aa: ASSRHQGAYNEQF

cdr3_length: 11
v_call: TRBV6-6
j_call: TRBJ1-3
cdr3_aa: ASRDSTGNTIY

cdr3_length: 13
v_call: TRBV4-3
j_call: TRBJ1-1
cdr3_aa: ASSQEMGEGGIAF

cdr3_length: 13
v_call: TRBV9
j_call: TRBJ2-2
cdr3_aa: ASRPGQGGTGELF

cdr3_length: 14
v_call: TRBV15
j_call: TRBJ2-5
cdr3_aa: ATSRASTSKWETQY

cdr3_length: 13
v_call: TRBV2
j_call: TRBJ1-6
cdr3_aa: ASTRELSYNSPLH

cdr3_length: 14
v_call: TRBV19
j_call: TRBJ1-3
cdr3_aa: ASSRGFGGIGNTIY

cdr3_length: 16
v_call: TRBV27
j_call: TRBJ2-6
cdr3_aa: ASIWRYGGPAGANVLT

cdr3_length: 10
v_call: TRBV7-2
j_call: TRBJ2-1
cdr3_aa: ASSKRVDEQF

cdr3_length: 13
v_call: TRBV5-4
j_call: TRBJ2-5
cdr3_aa: ASSPAEGFQETQY

cdr3_length: 12
v_call: TRBV5-1
j_call: TRBJ2-2
cdr3_aa: ASSLTGGTGELF

cdr3_length: 14
v_call: TRBV7-2
j_call: TRBJ1-6
cdr3_aa: ASSLTGLSYNSPLH

cdr3_length: 13
v_call: TRBV7-6
j_call: TRBJ2-5
cdr3_aa: ASSPPDMGQETQY

cdr3_length: 11
v_call: TRBV5-4
j_call: TRBJ1-1
cdr3_aa: ASNPTGGTEAF

cdr3_length: 13
v_call: TRBV4-1
j_call: TRBJ2-1
cdr3_aa: ASSQAQGVNNEQF

cdr3_length: 15
v_call: TRBV6-1
j_call: TRBJ2-1
cdr3_aa: ASSEVSSGGTWDEQF

cdr3_length: 14
v_call: TRBV10-3
j_call: TRBJ2-1
cdr3_aa: AICPGGSEICNEQF

cdr3_length: 13
v_call: TRBV6-5
j_call: TRBJ1-4
cdr3_aa: ASSDRGGLGEKLF